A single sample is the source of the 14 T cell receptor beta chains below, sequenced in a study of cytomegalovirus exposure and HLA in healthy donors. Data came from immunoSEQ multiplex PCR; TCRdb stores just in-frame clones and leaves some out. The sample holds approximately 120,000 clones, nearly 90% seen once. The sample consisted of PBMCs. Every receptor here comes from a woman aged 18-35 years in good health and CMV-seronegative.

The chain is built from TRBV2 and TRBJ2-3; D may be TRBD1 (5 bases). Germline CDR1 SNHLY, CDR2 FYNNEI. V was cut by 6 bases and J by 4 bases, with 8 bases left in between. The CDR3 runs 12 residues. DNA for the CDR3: TGTGCCAGCAGCGCAGGGTCAGATACGCAGTATTTT. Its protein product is CASSAGSDTQYF. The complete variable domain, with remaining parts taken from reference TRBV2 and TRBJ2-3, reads EPEVTQTPSHQVTQMGQEVILRCVPISNHLYFYWYRQILGQKVEFLVSFYNNEISEKSEIFDDQFSVERPDGSNFTLKIRSTKLEDSAMYFCASSAGSDTQYFGPGTRLTVL.

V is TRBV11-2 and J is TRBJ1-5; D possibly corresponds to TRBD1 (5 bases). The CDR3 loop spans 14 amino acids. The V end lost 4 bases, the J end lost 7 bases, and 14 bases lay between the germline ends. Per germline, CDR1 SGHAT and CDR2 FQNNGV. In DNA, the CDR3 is TGTGCCAGCAGCTACGCGGGGGTGGGGCAGCCCCAGCATTTT. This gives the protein CASSYAGVGQPQHF. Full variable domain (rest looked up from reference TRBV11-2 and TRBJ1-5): EAGVAQSPRYKIIEKRQSVAFWCNPISGHATLYWYQQILGQGPKLLIQFQNNGVVDDSQLPKDRFSAERLKGVDSTLKIQPAKLEDSAVYLCASSYAGVGQPQHFGDGTRLSIL.

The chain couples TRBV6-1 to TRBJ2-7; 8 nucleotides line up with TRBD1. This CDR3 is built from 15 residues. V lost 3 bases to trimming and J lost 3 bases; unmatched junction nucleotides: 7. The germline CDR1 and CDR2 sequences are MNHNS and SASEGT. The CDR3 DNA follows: TGTGCCAGCAGTGACCTTCGGACAGGGAACTACGAGCAGTACGTC. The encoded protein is CASSDLRTGNYEQYV.

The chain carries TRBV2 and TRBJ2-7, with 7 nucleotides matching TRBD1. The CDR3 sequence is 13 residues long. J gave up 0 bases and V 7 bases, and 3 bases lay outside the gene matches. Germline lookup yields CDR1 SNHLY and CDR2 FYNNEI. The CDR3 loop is CASNRGASYEQYV. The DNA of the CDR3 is TGTGCCAGCAACAGGGGAGCCTCCTACGAGCAGTACGTC.

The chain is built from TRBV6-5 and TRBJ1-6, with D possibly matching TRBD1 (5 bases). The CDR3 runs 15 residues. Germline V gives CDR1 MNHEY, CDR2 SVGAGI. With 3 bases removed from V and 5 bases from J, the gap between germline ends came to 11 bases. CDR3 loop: CASSYRGGDNSPLHF. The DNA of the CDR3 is TGTGCCAGCAGTTATCGGGGCGGGGATAATTCACCCCTCCACTTT.

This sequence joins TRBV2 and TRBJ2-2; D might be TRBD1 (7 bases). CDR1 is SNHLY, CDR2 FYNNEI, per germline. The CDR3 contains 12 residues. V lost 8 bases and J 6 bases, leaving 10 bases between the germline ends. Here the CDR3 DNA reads TGTGCCAGCGCCAGGGGGGCCGGGGAGCTGTTTTTT. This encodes CASARGAGELFF.

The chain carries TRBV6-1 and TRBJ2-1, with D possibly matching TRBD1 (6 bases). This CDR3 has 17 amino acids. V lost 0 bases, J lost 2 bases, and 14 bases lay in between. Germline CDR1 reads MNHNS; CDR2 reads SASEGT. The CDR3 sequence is CASSEARGTPPYNEQFF. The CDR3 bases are TGTGCCAGCAGTGAAGCGAGGGGGACACCCCCCTACAATGAGCAGTTCTTC.

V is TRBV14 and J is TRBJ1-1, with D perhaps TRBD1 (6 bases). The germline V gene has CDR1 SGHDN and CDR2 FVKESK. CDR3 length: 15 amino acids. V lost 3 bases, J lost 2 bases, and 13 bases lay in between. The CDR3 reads CASSHLGTTNTEAFF. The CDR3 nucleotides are TGTGCCAGCAGCCATCTAGGGACAACTAACACTGAAGCTTTCTTT. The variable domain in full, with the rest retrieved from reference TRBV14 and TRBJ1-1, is EAGVTQFPSHSVIEKGQTVTLRCDPISGHDNLYWYRRVMGKEIKFLLHFVKESKQDESGMPNNRFLAERTGGTYSTLKVQPAELEDSGVYFCASSHLGTTNTEAFFGQGTRLTVV.

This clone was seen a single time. CDR3 DNA: TGTGCCAGCAGAATAACAGGGGGCGGGGAAAAACTGTTTTTT. It translates to CASRITGGGEKLFF. This sequence joins TRBV6-5 and TRBJ1-4, with 9 positions matching TRBD1. There are 14 residues in the CDR3. Germline loops: CDR1 MNHEY, CDR2 SVGAGI. V shed 6 bases, J shed 8 bases, and the junction held 7 bases outside the gene matches.

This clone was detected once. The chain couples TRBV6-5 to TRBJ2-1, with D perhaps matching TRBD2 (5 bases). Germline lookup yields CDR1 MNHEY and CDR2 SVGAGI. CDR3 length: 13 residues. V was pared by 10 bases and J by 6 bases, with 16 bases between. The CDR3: CATLATRSNEQFF. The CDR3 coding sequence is TGTGCCACCCTTGCCACTAGGTCCAATGAGCAGTTCTTC.

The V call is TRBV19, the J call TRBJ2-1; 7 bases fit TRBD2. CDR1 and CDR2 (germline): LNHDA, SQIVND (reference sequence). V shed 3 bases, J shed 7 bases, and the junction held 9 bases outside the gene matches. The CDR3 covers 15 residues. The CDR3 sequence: CASSIGRAVLNEQFF. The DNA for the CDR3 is TGTGCCAGTAGTATTGGGAGGGCAGTTTTGAATGAGCAGTTCTTC.

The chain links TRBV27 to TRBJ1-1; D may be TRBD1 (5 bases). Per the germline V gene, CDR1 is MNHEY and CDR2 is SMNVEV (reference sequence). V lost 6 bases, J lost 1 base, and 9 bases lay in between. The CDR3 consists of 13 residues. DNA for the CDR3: TGTGCCAGCAGGCGGGGGGAGAACACTGAAGCTTTCTTT. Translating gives CASRRGENTEAFF.

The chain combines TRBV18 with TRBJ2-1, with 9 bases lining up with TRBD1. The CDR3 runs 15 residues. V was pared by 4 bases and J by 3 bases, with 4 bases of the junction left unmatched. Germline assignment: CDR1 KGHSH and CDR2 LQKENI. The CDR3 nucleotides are TGTGCCAGCTCACTACAGGGGGCTATCTACAATGAGCAGTTCTTC. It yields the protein CASSLQGAIYNEQFF.

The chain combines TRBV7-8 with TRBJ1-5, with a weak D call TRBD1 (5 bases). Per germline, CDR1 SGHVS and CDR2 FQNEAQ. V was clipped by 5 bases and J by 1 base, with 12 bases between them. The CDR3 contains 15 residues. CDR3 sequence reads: CASSPWGGSNQPQHF. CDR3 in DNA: TGTGCCAGCAGCCCGTGGGGGGGGAGCAATCAGCCCCAGCATTTT. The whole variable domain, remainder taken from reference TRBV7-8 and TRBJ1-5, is GAGVSQSPRYKVAKRGQDVALRCDPISGHVSLFWYQQALGQGPEFLTYFQNEAQLDKSGLPSDRFFAERPEGSVSTLKIQRTQQEDSAVYLCASSPWGGSNQPQHFGDGTRLSIL.